The sequence of this T cell receptor beta chain was determined in a study of T-cell memory formation after mild COVID-19. Each CDR3 protein gets one entry after TCRdb re-called the 5' RACE reads with MiXCR. The data hold 200,000 or so distinct CDR3 sequences, with roughly 16% observed a single time. This clonotype has just a few counts. Its antigen is currently unknown. Study observations and caveats: Certain responding clones were present in pre-infection memory, suggesting participation of cross-reactive memory. Contracting clones from day 15 to 85 had balanced CD4/CD8; later expanders favoured CD4+.

Trimming stripped 3 bases from V and 0 bases from J, with 8 bases between. CDR1 is SGHNT and CDR2 is YENEEA in the germline V gene. This CDR3 is built from 14 residues. The chain joins TRBV11-3 to TRBJ1-2; no clear D. The sample comprised PBMCs or a T cell subset sorted from them (not recorded which). This clonotype was sampled from an adult woman who had mild COVID-19 (a few samples of this study predate the infection). Cell type and time point are not known. As DNA, the CDR3 is TGTGCCAGCAGCTTGGGCCGATCTAACTATGGCTACACCTTC. Translated, it gives CASSLGRSNYGYTF.